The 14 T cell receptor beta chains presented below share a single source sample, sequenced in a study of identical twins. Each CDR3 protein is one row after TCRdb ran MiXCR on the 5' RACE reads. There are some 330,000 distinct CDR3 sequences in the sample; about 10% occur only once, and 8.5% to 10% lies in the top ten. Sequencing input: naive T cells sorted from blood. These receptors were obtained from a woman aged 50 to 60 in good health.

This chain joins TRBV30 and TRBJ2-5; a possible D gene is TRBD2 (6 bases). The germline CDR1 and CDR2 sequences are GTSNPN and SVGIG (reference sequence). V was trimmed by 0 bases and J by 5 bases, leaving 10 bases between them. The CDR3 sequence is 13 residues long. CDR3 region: CAWSVGSGETQYF. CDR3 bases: TGTGCCTGGAGTGTAGGTAGCGGTGAGACCCAGTACTTC.

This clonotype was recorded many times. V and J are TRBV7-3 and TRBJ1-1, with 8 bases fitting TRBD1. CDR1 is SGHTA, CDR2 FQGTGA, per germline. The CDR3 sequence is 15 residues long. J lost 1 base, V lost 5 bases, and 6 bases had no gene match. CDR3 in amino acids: CASSLFGTGNTEAFF. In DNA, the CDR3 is TGTGCCAGCAGCCTCTTTGGGACAGGGAACACTGAAGCTTTCTTT. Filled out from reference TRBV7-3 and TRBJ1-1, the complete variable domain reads GAGVSQTPSNKVTEKGKYVELRCDPISGHTALYWYRQSLGQGPEFLIYFQGTGAADDSGLPNDRFFAVRPEGSVSTLKIQRTERGDSAVYLCASSLFGTGNTEAFFGQGTRLTVV.

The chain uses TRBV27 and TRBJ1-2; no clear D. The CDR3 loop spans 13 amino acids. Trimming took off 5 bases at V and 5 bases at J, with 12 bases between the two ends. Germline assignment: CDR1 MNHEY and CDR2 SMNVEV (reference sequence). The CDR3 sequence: CASSLPGGYGYTF. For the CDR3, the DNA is TGTGCCAGCAGTCTCCCGGGAGGATATGGCTACACCTTC.

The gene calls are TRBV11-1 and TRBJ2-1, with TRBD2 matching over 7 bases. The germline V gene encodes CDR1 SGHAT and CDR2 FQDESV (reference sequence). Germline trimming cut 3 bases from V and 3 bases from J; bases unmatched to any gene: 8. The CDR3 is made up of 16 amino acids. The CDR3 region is CASSLWRESGYNEQFF. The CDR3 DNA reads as TGTGCCAGCAGCTTGTGGCGGGAGTCAGGCTACAATGAGCAGTTCTTC.

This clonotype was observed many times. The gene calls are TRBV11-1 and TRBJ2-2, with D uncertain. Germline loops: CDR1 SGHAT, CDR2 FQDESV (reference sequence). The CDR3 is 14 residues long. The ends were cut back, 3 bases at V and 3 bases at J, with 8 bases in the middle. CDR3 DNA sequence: TGTGCCAGCAGCTTCCTCCGGGACACCGGGGAGCTGTTTTTT. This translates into CASSFLRDTGELFF.

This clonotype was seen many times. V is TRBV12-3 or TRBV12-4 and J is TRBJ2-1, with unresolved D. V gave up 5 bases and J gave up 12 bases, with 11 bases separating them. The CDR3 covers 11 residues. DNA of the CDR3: TGTGCCAGCAGTATGAATGTGCGGCAGTTCTTC. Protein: CASSMNVRQFF.

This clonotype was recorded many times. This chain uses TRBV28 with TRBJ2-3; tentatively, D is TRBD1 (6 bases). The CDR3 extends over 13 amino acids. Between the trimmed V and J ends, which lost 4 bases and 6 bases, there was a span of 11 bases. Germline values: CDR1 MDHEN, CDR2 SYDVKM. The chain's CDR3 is CASSSGTFDTQYF. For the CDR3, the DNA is TGTGCCAGCAGTTCCGGGACATTCGATACGCAGTATTTT.

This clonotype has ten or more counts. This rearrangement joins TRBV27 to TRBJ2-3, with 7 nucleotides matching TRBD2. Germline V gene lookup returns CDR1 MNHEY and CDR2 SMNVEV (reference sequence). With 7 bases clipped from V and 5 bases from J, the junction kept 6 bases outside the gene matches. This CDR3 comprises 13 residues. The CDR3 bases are TGTGCCAGCAAGGCGGGAGTTAAAGATACGCAGTATTTT. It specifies CASKAGVKDTQYF.

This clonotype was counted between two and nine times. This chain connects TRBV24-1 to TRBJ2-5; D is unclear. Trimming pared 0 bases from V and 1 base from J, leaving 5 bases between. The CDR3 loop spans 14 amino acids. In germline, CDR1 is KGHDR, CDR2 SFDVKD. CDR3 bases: TGTGCCACCAGTGATTTGAACGGCCAAGAGACCCAGTACTTC. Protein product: CATSDLNGQETQYF.

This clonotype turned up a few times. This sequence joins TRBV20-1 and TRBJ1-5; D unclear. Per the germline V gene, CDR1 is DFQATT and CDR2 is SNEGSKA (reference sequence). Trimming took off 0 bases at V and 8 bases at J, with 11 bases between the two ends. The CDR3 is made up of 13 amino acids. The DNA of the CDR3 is TGCAGTGCTAGAGATCACACATCAGAGCCCCAGCATTTT. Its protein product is CSARDHTSEPQHF.

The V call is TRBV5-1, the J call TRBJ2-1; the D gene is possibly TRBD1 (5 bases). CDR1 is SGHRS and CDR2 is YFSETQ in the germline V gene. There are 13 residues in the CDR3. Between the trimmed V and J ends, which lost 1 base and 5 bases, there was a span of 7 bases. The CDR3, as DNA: TGCGCCAGCAGCTTGCTCAGGGACAATGAGCAGTTCTTC. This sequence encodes CASSLLRDNEQFF.

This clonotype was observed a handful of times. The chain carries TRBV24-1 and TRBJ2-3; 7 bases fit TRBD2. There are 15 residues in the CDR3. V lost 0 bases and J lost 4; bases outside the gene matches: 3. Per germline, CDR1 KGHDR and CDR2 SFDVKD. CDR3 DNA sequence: TGTGCCACCAGTGATTTGAGGACTAGTCCAGATACGCAGTATTTT. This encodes CATSDLRTSPDTQYF.

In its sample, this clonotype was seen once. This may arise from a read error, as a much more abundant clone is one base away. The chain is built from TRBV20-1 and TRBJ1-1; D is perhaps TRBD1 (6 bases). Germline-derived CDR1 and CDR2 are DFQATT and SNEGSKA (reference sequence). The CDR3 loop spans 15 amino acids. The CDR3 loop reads CSARDPATGNTETFF. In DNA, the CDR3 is TGCAGTGCTAGAGATCCCGCTACAGGGAACACTGAAACTTTCTTT.

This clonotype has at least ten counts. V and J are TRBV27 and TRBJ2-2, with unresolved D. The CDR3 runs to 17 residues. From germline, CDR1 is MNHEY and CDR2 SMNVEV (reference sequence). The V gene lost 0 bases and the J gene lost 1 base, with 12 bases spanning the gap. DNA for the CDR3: TGTGCCAGCAGTTTATCGGTGGCAGGCTTGAACACCGGGGAGCTGTTTTTT. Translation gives CASSLSVAGLNTGELFF.